This T cell receptor beta chain is drawn from a study of shared clonotypes between healthy human individuals. A deep-level run was used for the assay. Replicate sorted-subset PCRs were loaded with around 0.2 ug DNA, 30,000 to 35,000 T cell genomes. The repertoire was sequenced with immunoSEQ multiplex PCR; TCRdb's copy has only in-frame clones and lacks some. The data show some 2,000,000 clones, 90% to 95% seen once. The germline V gene has CDR1 GTSNPN and CDR2 SVGIG (reference sequence). Trimming left V 3 bases short and J 1 base short, with 12 bases between. This CDR3 has 14 residues. Notes on the study in general: Some clonotypes were shared by all four sorted-subset donors, while others were not shared. The non-shared ones had lower generation probabilities than the shared ones.

Partitioning of CD4+ cells yielded a CD45RA+ naive subset and a CD45RA-negative memory subset. As for this clone: No antigen is known for it.

The chain employs TRBV30 and TRBJ1-1; the D is unclear. The receptor comes from a man in his late teens or twenties in good health. Sample: naive CD4+ T cells sorted from blood. The subset: CD45RA+ positively selected. This CDR3 reads CAWRREQPNTEAFF. CDR3 sequence (DNA): TGTGCCTGGAGACGGGAACAGCCGAACACTGAAGCTTTCTTT.